The source of this TCR beta chain is a study of early T cells in non-severe SARS-CoV-2 infection. TCRdb recomputed calls from the 5' RACE reads with MiXCR, one row per CDR3 protein. The table includes some 45,000 distinct CDR3 sequences, approximately 4.1% detected once. The V gene end was trimmed by 2 bases and the J gene end by 5 bases; junction bases not matched to a gene: 4. The CDR3 totals 14 residues. CDR1 and CDR2 (germline): DFQATT, SNEGSKA (reference sequence). J is TRBJ1-5 and V is TRBV20-1; 9 bases agree with TRBD1. The sequencing input was whole blood. The TCR comes from an adult who was a healthcare worker with PCR-confirmed SARS-CoV-2 infection or an uninfected control (not recorded which). CDR3 DNA sequence: TGCAGTGCTAGACTACAGGGGGCAGATCAGCCCCAGCATTTT. It specifies CSARLQGADQPQHF.